Reported below is one T cell receptor beta chain. Here immunoSEQ multiplex PCR was the method, and the copy in TCRdb shows in-frame clones only, minus some. Of about 220,000 clones listed, around 82% are singletons. This CDR3 comprises 12 residues. Trimming cost V 8 bases and J 2 bases; bases outside gene matches: 1. Germline V gene sequence: CDR1 MDHEN, CDR2 SYDVKM. The data were obtained in a study of blood T cell repertoires in COVID-19. Study members were between about 18 and 89 years old and lived in roughly 24 US regions. Grouping used clinical history reported by participants in a survey and questionnaire. It was within 2 weeks before study entry that exposed participants met a COVID-19 case.

This sequence joins TRBV28 and TRBJ2-7, with 9 bases fitting TRBD1. Sequenced material: PBMCs or T cells enriched from blood (not recorded which). The receptor comes from a middle-aged woman who had been exposed to COVID-19. The CDR3 is CASGQGTYEQYF. The CDR3, as DNA: TGTGCCAGCGGACAGGGGACCTACGAGCAGTACTTC.